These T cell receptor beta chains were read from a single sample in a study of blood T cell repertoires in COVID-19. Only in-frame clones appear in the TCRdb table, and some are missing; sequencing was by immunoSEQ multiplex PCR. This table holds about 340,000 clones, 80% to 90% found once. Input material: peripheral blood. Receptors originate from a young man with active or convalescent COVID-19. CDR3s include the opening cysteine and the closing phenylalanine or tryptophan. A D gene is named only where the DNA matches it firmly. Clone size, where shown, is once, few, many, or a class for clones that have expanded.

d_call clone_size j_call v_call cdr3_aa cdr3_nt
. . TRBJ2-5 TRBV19 CASSTPQDQETQYF TGTGCCAGTAGTACCCCCCAGGACCAAGAGACCCAGTACTTC
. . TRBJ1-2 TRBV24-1 CATRGGVNYGYTF TGTGCCACCAGGGGGGGGGTGAACTATGGCTACACCTTC
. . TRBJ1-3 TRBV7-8 CASSSQGKPSGNTIYF TGTGCCAGCAGCTCCCAGGGGAAACCCTCTGGAAACACCATATATTTT
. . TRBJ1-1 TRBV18 CASSPRQGGNGNEAFF TGTGCCAGCTCACCAAGGCAGGGTGGGAATGGAAATGAAGCTTTCTTT
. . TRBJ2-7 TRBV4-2 CASSQFGGPSSYEQYF TGTGCCAGCAGCCAATTCGGGGGACCGAGCTCCTACGAGCAGTACTTC
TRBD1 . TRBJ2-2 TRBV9 CASSVGQGEHTGELFF TGTGCCAGCAGCGTCGGACAGGGGGAACACACCGGGGAGCTGTTTTTT
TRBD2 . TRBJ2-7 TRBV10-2 CASKLAGVREQYF TGCGCCAGCAAACTAGCGGGAGTGAGAGAGCAGTACTTC
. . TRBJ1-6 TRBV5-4 CASSFHSSYNSPLHF TGTGCCAGCAGCTTCCACAGCTCCTATAATTCACCCCTCCACTTT
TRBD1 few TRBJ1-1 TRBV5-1 CASSSYRGRDLNTEAFF TGCGCCAGCAGCAGCTACAGGGGGCGTGACTTGAACACTGAAGCTTTCTTT
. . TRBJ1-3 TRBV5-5 CASSFLNRGDTIYF TGTGCCAGCAGCTTCTTAAACCGAGGCGACACCATATATTTT
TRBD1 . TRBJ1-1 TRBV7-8 CASSSNRGSTEAFF TGTGCCAGCAGCTCCAACAGGGGTAGCACTGAAGCTTTCTTT
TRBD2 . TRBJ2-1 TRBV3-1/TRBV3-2 CASSPLGGGLNEQFF TGTGCCAGCAGCCCCCTGGGGGGGGGATTGAATGAGCAGTTCTTC
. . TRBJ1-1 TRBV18 CASSPGYDTEAFF TGTGCCAGCTCACCCGGTTACGACACTGAAGCTTTCTTT
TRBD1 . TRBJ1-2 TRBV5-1 CASSLEGDRDGYTF TGCGCCAGCAGTTTAGAAGGGGACAGGGATGGCTACACCTTC
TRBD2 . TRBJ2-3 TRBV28 CASFVAGAADTQYF TGTGCCAGCTTTGTAGCGGGAGCAGCAGATACGCAGTATTTT
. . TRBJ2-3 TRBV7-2 CASSLGRAGSRKTQYF TGTGCCAGCAGCTTAGGCCGAGCCGGTAGCCGGAAAACGCAGTATTTT
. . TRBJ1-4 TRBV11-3 CASSDPSGEKLFF TGTGCCAGCAGCGACCCCAGCGGTGAAAAACTGTTTTTT
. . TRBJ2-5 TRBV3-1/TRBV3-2 CASSPSGTQETQYF TGTGCCAGCAGTCCCTCGGGGACTCAAGAGACCCAGTACTTC
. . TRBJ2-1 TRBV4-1 CASTHGTVDEQFF TGCGCCAGCACCCATGGGACTGTGGATGAGCAGTTCTTC
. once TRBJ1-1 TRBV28 CASSLLAPSQGGTNTEAFF TGTGCCAGCAGTTTATTAGCCCCCTCACAGGGAGGGACGAACACTGAAGCTTTCTTT
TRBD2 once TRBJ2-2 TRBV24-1 CATSWTSGREGNTGELFF TGTGCCACCAGTTGGACTAGCGGGAGAGAGGGGAACACCGGGGAGCTGTTTTTT
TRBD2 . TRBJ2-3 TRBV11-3 CASSTLAGGTDTQYF TGTGCCAGCAGCACACTAGCGGGGGGCACAGATACGCAGTATTTT
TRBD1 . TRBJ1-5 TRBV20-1 CSAGGYRGRNQPQHF TGCAGTGCTGGTGGGTACAGGGGCCGGAATCAGCCCCAGCATTTT
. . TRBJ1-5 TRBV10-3 CAISEQGLNQPQHF TGTGCCATCAGTGAGCAGGGACTCAATCAGCCCCAGCATTTT
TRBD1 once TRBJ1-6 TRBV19 CASSGTGAASPLHF TGTGCCAGTAGTGGGACAGGGGCTGCTTCACCCCTCCACTTT
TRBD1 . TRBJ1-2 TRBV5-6 CASSLDGTGFWGYTF TGTGCCAGCAGCTTGGACGGGACAGGGTTTTGGGGCTACACCTTC
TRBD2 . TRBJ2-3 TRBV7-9 CASSLGLAGRGDGTDTQYF TGTGCCAGCAGCCTGGGACTAGCGGGAAGAGGGGATGGCACAGATACGCAGTATTTT